The clone carrying this T cell receptor beta chain was recorded at least ten times. This sample was included in a study of spatial heterogeneity in lung cancer. Study-wide background: An average of more than ten raw reads was observed per unique TCR and UMI combination.

TCR cDNA molecules each carried a unique molecular identifier. TCRdb re-analysed the 5' RACE reads in MiXCR, keeping a single row per CDR3 protein. This sample carries about 22,000 distinct CDR3 sequences, around 5.3% of them seen once, and the ten largest clones take approximately 35%. Time point in this sample: sample taken at primary tumor resection. Patients with untreated early-stage non-small cell lung cancer, numbering approximately 79, were the donors. Unsorted whole RNA samples from tumor, nontumor lung or frozen PBMC were sequenced. The receptor's source is a male donor with early-stage non-small cell lung cancer. Material: PBMCs, obtained at surgery.

The CDR3 protein is CASSQTGTGGSDTQYF. The CDR3 DNA is TGCGCCAGCAGCCAAACCGGGACAGGGGGAAGTGATACGCAGTATTTT. J is TRBJ2-3 and V is TRBV5-1; 11 bases fit TRBD1. CDR1 is SGHRS, CDR2 YFSETQ, per germline. CDR3 length equals 16 residues. After removal of 4 bases from V and 6 bases from J, the junction contained 10 bases not matched to a gene.